This T cell receptor (beta chain) derives from a study of cytomegalovirus exposure and HLA in healthy donors. 60 Vbeta and 13 Jbeta primers were used in PCR. TCRdb's copy holds only in-frame clones and misses some; the assay was immunoSEQ multiplex PCR. The data contain around 150,000 clones, 68% of them singletons. CDR1 and CDR2 from the germline V gene are MGHDK and SYGVNS. The CDR3 extends over 11 amino acids. The germline V and J ends were trimmed by 8 bases and 6 bases, with 9 bases remaining between them. The sample taken for sequencing was PBMCs. The V gene is TRBV25-1, the J gene TRBJ2-3; D might be TRBD2 (5 bases). The receptor's source is a woman aged 40 to 50 in good health and CMV-seropositive. The CDR3 region is CASGRWDTQYF. CDR3 coding DNA: TGTGCCAGCGGGAGATGGGATACGCAGTATTTT. The complete variable domain, with remaining parts taken from reference TRBV25-1 and TRBJ2-3, reads EADIYQTPRYLVIGTGKKITLECSQTMGHDKMYWYQQDPGMELHLIHYSYGVNSTEKGDLSSESTVSRIRTEHFPLTLESARPSHTSQYLCASGRWDTQYFGPGTRLTVL.